Presented here are 3 T cell receptor beta chains from one specimen sequenced in a study of cytomegalovirus exposure and HLA in healthy donors (dated by TCRdb to 2015 to 2018). The library was made by the immunoSEQ multiplex PCR assay. The multiplex PCR relied on a mix of 60 forward primers for TCR Vbeta segments and 13 reverse primers for TCR Jbeta segments. TCRdb took this table from immuneACCESS and kept in-frame rearrangements with V and J called. Such tables lack part of the clones; where checked against another copy, unresolved V genes explain under half of the gap, and the rest is unexplained. The sample table shows roughly 130,000 clones, and 84% are seen once. In total, the top ten clones hold approximately 3% of the sample. The sequenced sample was PBMCs. These receptors all stem from a woman aged 18-35 years in good health and CMV-seropositive.

The J gene is TRBJ2-5, the V gene TRBV7-9; 10 bases line up with TRBD2. V trimming: 4 bases; J trimming: 4 bases; junction bases outside the gene matches: 9. There are 16 residues in the CDR3. Germline CDR1 reads SEHNR; CDR2 reads FQNEAQ (reference sequence). The CDR3 protein is CASSSPAGGLGETQYF. The CDR3 DNA sequence: TGTGCCAGCAGCTCCCCAGCGGGGGGGCTAGGAGAGACCCAGTACTTC. Complete variable domain (other parts from reference TRBV7-9 and TRBJ2-5): DTGVSQNPRHKITKRGQNVTFRCDPISEHNRLYWYRQTLGQGPEFLTYFQNEAQLEKSRLLSDRFSAERPKGSFSTLEIQRTEQGDSAMYLCASSSPAGGLGETQYFGPGTRLLVL.

Comments on this clone: Germline and junction disagree at one end, which may indicate a read error. V gene TRBV7-9 combines with J gene TRBJ1-2, with D possibly being TRBD1 (5 bases). Germline V gives CDR1 SEHNR, CDR2 FQNEAQ (reference sequence). The CDR3 has 12 amino acids. The CDR3 bases are TGTTCCAGCAGCTTAACCAGGGATGGCTACACCTTC. This gives the protein CSSSLTRDGYTF.

The V gene is TRBV6-1, the J gene TRBJ1-1, with D unresolved. The germline V gene encodes CDR1 MNHNS and CDR2 SASEGT. Trimming took off 7 bases at V and 4 bases at J, with 13 bases between the two ends. The CDR3 is 13 amino acids. This CDR3 is CASISGVRTEAFF. CDR3 DNA: TGTGCCAGCATCTCGGGAGTACGCACTGAAGCTTTCTTT.